This T cell receptor beta chain comes out of a study of T cell repertoires in cytomegalovirus infection. Study as a whole: Public TCR beta signatures indicated both CMV infection and matching HLA type. Findings and caveats of the study: Predominance within the ex vivo response was attributable to HLA-C-restricted CMV-specific TCR beta clonotypes. Carriers of CMV and the relevant HLA type were discriminated by public TCR beta frequency.

TCRdb reanalysed the reads using MiXCR and keeps one entry per CDR3 protein. The sample has about a million distinct CDR3 sequences, more than 25% seen once; the top ten hold over 13%. To note about this clonotype: The antigen is unknown.

This receptor was taken from a human donor in good health (CMV status not recorded). Some clones in this sample may be carry-over from other donors' samples. Specimen: cultured CD8+ T cells from PBMCs, collected from culture after CMV antigen stimulation.

The CDR3 here is CASSSHRAWSLHF. The DNA for the CDR3 is TGTGCCAGCAGTTCCCACAGGGCTTGGTCCCTCCACTTT. This chain links TRBV27 with TRBJ1-6; possible D gene TRBD1, 6 bases. Trimming removed 4 bases from V and 14 bases from J, with 15 bases in between. The CDR3 covers 13 residues. Per germline, CDR1 MNHEY and CDR2 SMNVEV (reference sequence).